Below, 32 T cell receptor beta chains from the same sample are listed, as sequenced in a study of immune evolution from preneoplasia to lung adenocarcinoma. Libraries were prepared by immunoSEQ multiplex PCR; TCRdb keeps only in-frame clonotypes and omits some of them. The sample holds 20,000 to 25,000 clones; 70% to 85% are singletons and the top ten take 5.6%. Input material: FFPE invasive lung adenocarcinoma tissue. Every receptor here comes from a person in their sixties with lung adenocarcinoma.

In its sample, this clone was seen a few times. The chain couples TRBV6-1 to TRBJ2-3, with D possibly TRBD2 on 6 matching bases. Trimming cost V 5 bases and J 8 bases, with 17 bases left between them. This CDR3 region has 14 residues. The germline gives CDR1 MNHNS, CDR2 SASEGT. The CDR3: CASSPRVGAGTQYF. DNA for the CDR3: TGTGCCAGCAGTCCTAGGGTGGGAGCGGGTACGCAGTATTTT.

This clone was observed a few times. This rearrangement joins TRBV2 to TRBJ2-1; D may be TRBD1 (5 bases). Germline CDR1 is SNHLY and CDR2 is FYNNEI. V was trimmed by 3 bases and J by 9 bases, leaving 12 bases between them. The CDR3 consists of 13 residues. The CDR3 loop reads CASSEAGLGEQFF. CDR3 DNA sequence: TGTGCCAGCAGTGAGGCAGGGTTGGGTGAGCAGTTCTTC. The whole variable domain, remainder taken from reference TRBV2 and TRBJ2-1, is EPEVTQTPSHQVTQMGQEVILRCVPISNHLYFYWYRQILGQKVEFLVSFYNNEISEKSEIFDDQFSVERPDGSNFTLKIRSTKLEDSAMYFCASSEAGLGEQFFGPGTRLTVL.

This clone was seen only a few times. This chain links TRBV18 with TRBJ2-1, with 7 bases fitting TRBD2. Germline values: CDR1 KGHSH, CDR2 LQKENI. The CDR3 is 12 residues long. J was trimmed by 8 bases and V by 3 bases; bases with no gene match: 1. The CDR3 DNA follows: TGTGCCAGCTCACCGACTAGCTATGAGCAGTTCTTC. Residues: CASSPTSYEQFF.

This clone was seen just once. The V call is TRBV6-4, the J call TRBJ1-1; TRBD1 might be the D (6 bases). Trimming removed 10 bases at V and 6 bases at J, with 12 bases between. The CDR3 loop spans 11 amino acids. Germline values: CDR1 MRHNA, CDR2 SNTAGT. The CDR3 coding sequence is TGTGCCACCTACAGGGTCGCTGAAGCTTTCTTT. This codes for CATYRVAEAFF.

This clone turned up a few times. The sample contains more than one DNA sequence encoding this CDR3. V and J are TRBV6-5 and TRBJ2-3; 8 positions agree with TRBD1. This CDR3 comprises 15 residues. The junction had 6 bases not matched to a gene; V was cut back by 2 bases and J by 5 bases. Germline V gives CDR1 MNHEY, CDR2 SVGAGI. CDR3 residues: CASSYDRGRGDTQYF. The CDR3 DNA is TGTGCCAGCAGTTACGACAGGGGCCGGGGAGATACGCAGTATTTT.

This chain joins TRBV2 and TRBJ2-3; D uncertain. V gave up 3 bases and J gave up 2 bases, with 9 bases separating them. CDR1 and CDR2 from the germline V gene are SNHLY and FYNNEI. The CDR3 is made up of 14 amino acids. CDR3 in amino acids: CASSEVLYTDTQYF. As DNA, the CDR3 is TGTGCCAGCAGTGAGGTTCTATACACAGATACGCAGTATTTT.

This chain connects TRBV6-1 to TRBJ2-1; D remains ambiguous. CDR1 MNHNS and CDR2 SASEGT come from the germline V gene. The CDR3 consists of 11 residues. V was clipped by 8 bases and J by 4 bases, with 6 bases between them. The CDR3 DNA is TGTGCCAGCGGGGATTACAATGAGCAGTTCTTC. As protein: CASGDYNEQFF.

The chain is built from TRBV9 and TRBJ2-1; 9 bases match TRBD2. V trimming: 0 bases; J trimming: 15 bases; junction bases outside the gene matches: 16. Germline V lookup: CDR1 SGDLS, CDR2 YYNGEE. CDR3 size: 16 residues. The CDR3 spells CASSVGPSGKRNEWFF. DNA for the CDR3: TGTGCCAGCAGCGTAGGGCCTAGCGGGAAACGAAATGAGTGGTTCTTC.

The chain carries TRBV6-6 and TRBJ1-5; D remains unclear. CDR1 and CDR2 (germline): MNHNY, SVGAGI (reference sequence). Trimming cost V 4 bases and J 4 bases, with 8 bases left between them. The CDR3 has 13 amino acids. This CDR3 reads CASSWKGNQPQHF. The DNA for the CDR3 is TGTGCCAGCAGTTGGAAAGGAAATCAGCCCCAGCATTTT.

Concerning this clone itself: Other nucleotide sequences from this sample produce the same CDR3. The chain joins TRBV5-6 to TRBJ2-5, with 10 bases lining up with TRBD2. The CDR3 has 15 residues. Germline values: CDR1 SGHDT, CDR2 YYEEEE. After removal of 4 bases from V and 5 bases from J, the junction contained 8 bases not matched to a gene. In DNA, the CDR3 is TGTGCCAGCAGCCTTTTAGCGGGAGGCCGGGAGACCCAGTACTTC. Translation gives CASSLLAGGRETQYF.

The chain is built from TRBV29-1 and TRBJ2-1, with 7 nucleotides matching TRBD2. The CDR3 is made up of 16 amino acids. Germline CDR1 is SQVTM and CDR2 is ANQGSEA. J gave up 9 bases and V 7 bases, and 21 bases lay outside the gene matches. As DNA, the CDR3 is TGCAGCGCGGGAGGATCGCCAGGGTCAGTATTGGGTGAGCAGTTCTTC. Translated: CSAGGSPGSVLGEQFF.

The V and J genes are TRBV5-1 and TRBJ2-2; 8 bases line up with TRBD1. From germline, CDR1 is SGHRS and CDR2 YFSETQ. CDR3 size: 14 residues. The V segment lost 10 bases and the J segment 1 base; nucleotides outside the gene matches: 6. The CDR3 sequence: CASQGARNTGELFF. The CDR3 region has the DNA TGCGCCTCTCAGGGGGCGAGGAACACCGGGGAGCTGTTTTTT.

CDR3 in DNA: TGTGCCAGCAGCCCCCCTTGGGGGAGGGCTTCTGAGCAGTTCTTC. This encodes CASSPPWGRASEQFF. The chain is built from TRBV7-2 and TRBJ2-1, with 7 bases identical to TRBD2. J was trimmed by 9 bases and V by 5 bases; bases with no gene match: 13. The CDR3 is 15 residues long. Germline CDR1 is SGHTA and CDR2 is FQGNSA.

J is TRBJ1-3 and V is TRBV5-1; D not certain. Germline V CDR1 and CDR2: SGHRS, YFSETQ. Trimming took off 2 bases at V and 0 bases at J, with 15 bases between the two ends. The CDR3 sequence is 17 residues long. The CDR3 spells CASSLKDWVNSGNTIYF. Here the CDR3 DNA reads TGCGCCAGCAGCTTAAAGGACTGGGTCAACTCTGGAAACACCATATATTTT.

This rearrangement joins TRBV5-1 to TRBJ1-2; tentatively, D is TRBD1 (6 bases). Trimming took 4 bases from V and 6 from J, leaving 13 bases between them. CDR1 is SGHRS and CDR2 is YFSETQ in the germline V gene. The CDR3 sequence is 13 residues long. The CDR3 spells CASSPGRGDGYTF. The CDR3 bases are TGCGCCAGCAGCCCCGGGAGGGGGGATGGCTACACCTTC.

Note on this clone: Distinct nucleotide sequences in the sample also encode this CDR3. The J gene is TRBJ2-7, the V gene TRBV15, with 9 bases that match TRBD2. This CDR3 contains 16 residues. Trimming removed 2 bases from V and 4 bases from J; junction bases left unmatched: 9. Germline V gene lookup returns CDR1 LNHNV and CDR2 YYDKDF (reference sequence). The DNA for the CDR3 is TGTGCCACCAGCAGATCCGGGACTAGCCGATATTACGAGCAGTACTTC. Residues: CATSRSGTSRYYEQYF.

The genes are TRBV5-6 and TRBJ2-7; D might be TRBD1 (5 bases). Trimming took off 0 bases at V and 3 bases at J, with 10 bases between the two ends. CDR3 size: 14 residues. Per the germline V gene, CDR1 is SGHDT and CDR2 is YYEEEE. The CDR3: CASSLGRRDYEQYF. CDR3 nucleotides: TGTGCCAGCAGCTTGGGCCGCAGGGACTACGAGCAGTACTTC.

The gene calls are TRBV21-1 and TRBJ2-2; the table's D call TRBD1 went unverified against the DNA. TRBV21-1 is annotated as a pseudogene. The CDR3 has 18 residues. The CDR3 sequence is CASSKAVVTGKNTGELFF. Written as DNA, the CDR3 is TGTGCCAGCAGCAAAGCAGTAGTTACAGGGAAGAACACCGGGGAGCTGTTTTTT.

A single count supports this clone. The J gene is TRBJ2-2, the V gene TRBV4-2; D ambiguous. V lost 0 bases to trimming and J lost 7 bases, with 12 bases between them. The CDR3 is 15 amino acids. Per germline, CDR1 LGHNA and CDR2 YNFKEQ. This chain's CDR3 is CASSQDPRKGGELFF. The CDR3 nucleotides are TGTGCCAGCAGCCAAGATCCTAGAAAGGGCGGGGAGCTGTTTTTT.

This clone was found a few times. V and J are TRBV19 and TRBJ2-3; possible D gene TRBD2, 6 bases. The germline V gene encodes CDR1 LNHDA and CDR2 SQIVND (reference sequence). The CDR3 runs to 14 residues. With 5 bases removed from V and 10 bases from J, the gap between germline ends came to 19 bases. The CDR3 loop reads CASSRRVEGLAQYF. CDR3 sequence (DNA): TGTGCCAGTAGTCGGCGAGTGGAGGGGCTGGCGCAGTATTTT.

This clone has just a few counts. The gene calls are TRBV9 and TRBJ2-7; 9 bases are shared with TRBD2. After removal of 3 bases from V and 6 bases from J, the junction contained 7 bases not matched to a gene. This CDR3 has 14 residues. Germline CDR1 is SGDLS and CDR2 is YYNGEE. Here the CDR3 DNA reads TGTGCCAGCAGCGCCACGCTGGGACTAGCCGAGCAGTACTTC. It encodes CASSATLGLAEQYF.

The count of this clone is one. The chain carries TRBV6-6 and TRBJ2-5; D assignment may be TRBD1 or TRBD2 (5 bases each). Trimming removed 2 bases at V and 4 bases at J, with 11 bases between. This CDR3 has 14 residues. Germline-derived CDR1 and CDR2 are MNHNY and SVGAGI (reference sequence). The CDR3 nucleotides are TGTGCCAGCAGTTACCGGGGCACCGGAGAGACCCAGTACTTC. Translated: CASSYRGTGETQYF.

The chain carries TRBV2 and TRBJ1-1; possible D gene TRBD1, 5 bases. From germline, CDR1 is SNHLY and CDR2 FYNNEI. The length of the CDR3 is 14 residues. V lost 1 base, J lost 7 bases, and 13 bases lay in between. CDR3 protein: CASSEDRSPVEAFF. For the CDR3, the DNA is TGTGCCAGCAGTGAAGACAGGTCCCCCGTTGAAGCTTTCTTT.

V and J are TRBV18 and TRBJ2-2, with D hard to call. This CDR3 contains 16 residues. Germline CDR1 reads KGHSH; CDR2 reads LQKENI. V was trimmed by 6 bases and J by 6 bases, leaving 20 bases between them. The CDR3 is CASSPRTAELSGELFF. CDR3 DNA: TGTGCCAGCTCCCCCCGTACGGCGGAGCTCTCCGGGGAGCTGTTTTTT.

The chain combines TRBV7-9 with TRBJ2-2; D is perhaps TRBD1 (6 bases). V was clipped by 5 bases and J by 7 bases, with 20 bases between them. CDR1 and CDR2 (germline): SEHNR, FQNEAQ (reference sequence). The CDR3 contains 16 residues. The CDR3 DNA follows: TGTGCCAGCAGCCCGGGACATGTGGTTCCGGACGGGGAGCTGTTTTTT. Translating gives CASSPGHVVPDGELFF.

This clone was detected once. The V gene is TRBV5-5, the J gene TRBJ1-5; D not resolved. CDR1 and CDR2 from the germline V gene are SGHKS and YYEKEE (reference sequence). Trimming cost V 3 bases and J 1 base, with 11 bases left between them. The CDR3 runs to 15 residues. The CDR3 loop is CASSSVAGSNQPQHF. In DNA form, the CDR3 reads TGTGCCAGCAGCTCCGTCGCAGGCAGCAATCAGCCCCAGCATTTT. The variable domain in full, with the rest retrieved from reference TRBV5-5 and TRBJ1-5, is DAGVTQSPTHLIKTRGQQVTLRCSPISGHKSVSWYQQVLGQGPQFIFQYYEKEERGRGNFPDRFSARQFPNYSSELNVNALLLGDSALYLCASSSVAGSNQPQHFGDGTRLSIL.

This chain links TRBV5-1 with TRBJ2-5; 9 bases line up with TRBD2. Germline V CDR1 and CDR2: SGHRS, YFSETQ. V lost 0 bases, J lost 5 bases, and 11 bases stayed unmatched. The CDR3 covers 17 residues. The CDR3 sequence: CASSLGLAATGGETQYF. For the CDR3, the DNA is TGCGCCAGCAGCTTGGGACTAGCGGCTACGGGGGGGGAGACCCAGTACTTC.

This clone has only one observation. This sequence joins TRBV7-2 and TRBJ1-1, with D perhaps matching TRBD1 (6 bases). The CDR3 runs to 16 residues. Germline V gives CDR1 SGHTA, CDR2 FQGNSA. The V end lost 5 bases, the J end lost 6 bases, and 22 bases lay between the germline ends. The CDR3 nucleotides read TGTGCCAGCAGCCAAGAGGGCAGGGGTGTTCGTCCTGAAGCTTTCTTT. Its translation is CASSQEGRGVRPEAFF.

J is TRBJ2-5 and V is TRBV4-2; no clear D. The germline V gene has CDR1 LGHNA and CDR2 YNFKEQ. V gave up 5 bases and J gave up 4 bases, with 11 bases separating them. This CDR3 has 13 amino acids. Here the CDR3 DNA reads TGTGCCAGCAGCTTTCAGAGCTTAGAGACCCAGTACTTC. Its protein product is CASSFQSLETQYF.

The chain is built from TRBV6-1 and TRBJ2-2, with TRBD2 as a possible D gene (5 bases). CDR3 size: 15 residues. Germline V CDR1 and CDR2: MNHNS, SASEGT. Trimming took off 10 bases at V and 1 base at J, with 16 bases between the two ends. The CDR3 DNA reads TGTGCCATAGACAACCCGGACTGGAACACCGGGGAGCTGTTTTTT. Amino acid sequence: CAIDNPDWNTGELFF.

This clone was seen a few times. The CDR3 sequence is CASSMGRPSTDTQYF. CDR3 bases: TGCGCCAGCAGCATGGGACGACCTAGCACAGATACGCAGTATTTT. The chain joins TRBV5-1 to TRBJ2-3, with D perhaps given as TRBD1 or TRBD2 (5 bases each). CDR3 length: 15 amino acids. Germline V gene sequence: CDR1 SGHRS, CDR2 YFSETQ. Trimming left V 4 bases short and J 0 bases short, with 12 bases between.

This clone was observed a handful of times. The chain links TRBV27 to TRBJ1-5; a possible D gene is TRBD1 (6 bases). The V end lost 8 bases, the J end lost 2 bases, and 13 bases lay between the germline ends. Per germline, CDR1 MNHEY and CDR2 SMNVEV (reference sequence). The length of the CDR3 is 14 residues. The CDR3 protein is CASRAYRGNQPQHF. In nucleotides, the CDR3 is TGTGCCAGCCGGGCCTACAGGGGCAATCAGCCCCAGCATTTT.